These 25 T cell receptor beta chains were all obtained from the same sample, sequenced in a study of T-cell reconstitution after alpha-beta-depleted transplantation in children. The authors prepared the TCRbeta library with unique molecular identifiers. TCRdb re-derived calls from the PCR reads in MiXCR, one entry per CDR3 protein. Here the sample spans about 400,000 distinct CDR3 sequences, just over 20% being singletons. This material consisted of PBMCs from the stem cell graft donor, taken from the stem cell graft. The source is a human donor who donated a stem cell graft to a child with acute myeloid leukemia.

This clonotype occurred many times. The junction departs from the called germline gene at one end, perhaps through a read error. The rearrangement uses TRBV7-2 and TRBJ2-7, with no clear D. The CDR3 is 14 residues long. The V gene's germline CDR1 is SGHTA and CDR2 FQGNSA. CDR3 protein: CASSLVGGSYEQYF. In DNA, the CDR3 is TGTGCCAGCAGTTTAGTGGGTGGATCCTACGAGCAGTACTTC.

The V and J genes are TRBV6-2 or TRBV6-3 and TRBJ2-3, with D perhaps TRBD1 (5 bases). The CDR3 is 12 residues long. Germline lookup yields CDR1 MNHEY and CDR2 SVGEGT. Trimming pared 2 bases from V and 6 bases from J, leaving 6 bases between. The CDR3 spells CASSYQGDTQYF. CDR3 sequence (DNA): TGTGCCAGCAGTTACCAGGGTGATACGCAGTATTTT.

The CDR3 here is CASRQRTGFAYNEQFF. The CDR3, as DNA: TGTGCCAGCAGGCAACGGACAGGGTTTGCCTACAATGAGCAGTTCTTC. This chain joins TRBV6-1 and TRBJ2-1, with 8 bases identical to TRBD1. The CDR3 length is 16 residues. Unmatched junction bases numbered 9, after V lost 6 bases and J lost 2 bases. The germline V gene encodes CDR1 MNHNS and CDR2 SASEGT.

The rearrangement uses TRBV4-2 and TRBJ1-1; D uncertain. CDR1 LGHNA and CDR2 YNFKEQ come from the germline V gene. The V end lost 0 bases, the J end lost 4 bases, and 12 bases lay between the germline ends. The CDR3 consists of 15 residues. The CDR3, as DNA: TGTGCCAGCAGCCAAGAGGGTGCGTCTAGCACTGAAGCTTTCTTT. Protein: CASSQEGASSTEAFF.

The chain carries TRBV11-3 and TRBJ2-3; no clear D. V dropped 5 bases and J dropped 1 base, with 13 bases sitting between them. This CDR3 region has 15 residues. Germline CDR1 reads SGHNT; CDR2 reads YENEEA. CDR3 DNA: TGTGCCAGCAGCACCGGTATGAGCGGCACAGATACGCAGTATTTT. Translated: CASSTGMSGTDTQYF. Complete variable domain (other parts from reference TRBV11-3 and TRBJ2-3): EAGVVQSPRYKIIEKKQPVAFWCNPISGHNTLYWYLQNLGQGPELLIRYENEEAVDDSQLPKDRFSAERLKGVDSTLKIQPAELGDSAVYLCASSTGMSGTDTQYFGPGTRLTVL.

This clonotype was seen just once. The chain uses TRBV29-1 and TRBJ1-5; D ambiguous. CDR1 and CDR2 from the germline V gene are SQVTM and ANQGSEA. The germline V and J ends were trimmed by 4 bases and 6 bases, with 19 bases remaining between them. This CDR3 is 15 amino acids long. CDR3 in amino acids: CSVGDGPGVGQPQHF. The CDR3 nucleotides are TGCAGCGTTGGGGATGGGCCCGGGGTGGGTCAGCCCCAGCATTTT.

This clonotype showed up just a few times. The V and J genes are TRBV29-1 and TRBJ2-7, with 9 positions matching TRBD2. V trimming: 7 bases; J trimming: 7 bases; junction bases outside the gene matches: 11. The CDR3 covers 13 residues. In germline, CDR1 is SQVTM, CDR2 ANQGSEA. CDR3 sequence: CSARLAEALEQYF. CDR3 nucleotides: TGCAGCGCTCGACTAGCGGAGGCCTTGGAGCAGTACTTC.

This clonotype showed up many times. The chain has TRBV20-1 and TRBJ2-3; D gene unclear. CDR3 length: 14 residues. The V and J ends lost 4 bases and 2 bases respectively, with 13 bases between them. Germline assignment: CDR1 DFQATT and CDR2 SNEGSKA (reference sequence). The CDR3 DNA reads TGCAGTGCTATGCCAGCACACCTCACAGATACGCAGTATTTT. This translates into CSAMPAHLTDTQYF.

In the case of this clonotype: A much bigger clone sits one base away, suggesting this may be a read error. This chain links TRBV4-3 with TRBJ2-3; D is ambiguous. Germline values: CDR1 LGHNA, CDR2 YSLEER. The CDR3 runs to 16 residues. The CDR3 bases are TGCGCCAGCAGCCAAGGAGCAGACTCCCCCACATATACGCAGTATTTT. Translating it yields CASSQGADSPTYTQYF.

This clonotype was counted only a few times. The V and J genes are TRBV27 and TRBJ2-3; D ambiguous. The germline V and J ends were trimmed by 6 bases and 7 bases, with 14 bases remaining between them. CDR1 is MNHEY and CDR2 is SMNVEV in the germline V gene (reference sequence). The CDR3 spans 13 residues. Here the CDR3 reads CASSDGWKYTQYF. CDR3 in DNA: TGTGCCAGCAGCGACGGGTGGAAGTATACGCAGTATTTT.

This clonotype was detected a few times. The J gene is TRBJ1-5, the V gene TRBV29-1; no firm D call. Germline V gene sequence: CDR1 SQVTM, CDR2 ANQGSEA. The CDR3 is made up of 13 amino acids. Between the trimmed V and J ends, which lost 4 bases and 0 bases, there was a span of 7 bases. The CDR3 bases are TGCAGCGTTGCGGGAGATAGCAATCAGCCCCAGCATTTT. It encodes CSVAGDSNQPQHF. Full variable domain (rest looked up from reference TRBV29-1 and TRBJ1-5): SAVISQKPSRDICQRGTSLTIQCQVDSQVTMMFWYRQQPGQSLTLIATANQGSEATYESGFVIDKFPISRPNLTFSTLTVSNMSPEDSSIYLCSVAGDSNQPQHFGDGTRLSIL.

The chain couples TRBV15 to TRBJ2-3; 9 bases match TRBD2. Germline V gene lookup returns CDR1 LNHNV and CDR2 YYDKDF (reference sequence). The CDR3 totals 14 residues. V gave up 4 bases and J gave up 7 bases; unmatched junction bases: 6. CDR3 loop: CATSKAGGQNTQYF. For the CDR3, the DNA is TGTGCCACCAGCAAGGCGGGAGGGCAAAATACGCAGTATTTT.

This clonotype was seen more than once but under ten times. This sequence joins TRBV27 and TRBJ2-1, with D unresolved. The V gene's germline CDR1 is MNHEY and CDR2 SMNVEV (reference sequence). This CDR3 region has 13 residues. Trimming cost V 1 base and J 5 bases, with 6 bases left between them. Written as DNA, the CDR3 is TGTGCCAGCAGTTTATTTCAGAACAATGAGCAGTTCTTC. This encodes CASSLFQNNEQFF.

The rearrangement uses TRBV11-1 and TRBJ2-1; 12 nucleotides align to TRBD2. The CDR3 loop spans 19 amino acids. V trimming: 9 bases; J trimming: 6 bases; junction bases outside the gene matches: 21. CDR1 and CDR2 from the germline V gene are SGHAT and FQDESV (reference sequence). The CDR3 bases are TGTGCCAGTAGGTCTCCGTCGACTAGCGGGAGCGACGCGGGCAATGAGCAGTTCTTC. Translation gives CASRSPSTSGSDAGNEQFF.

Written as DNA, the CDR3 is TGCGCCAGCAGCCGTTACAGGGCCACAGATACGCAGTATTTT. Its protein product is CASSRYRATDTQYF. The rearrangement links TRBV5-1 to TRBJ2-3; a weak D match, TRBD1 (6 bases). The CDR3 sequence is 14 residues long. Deletions cut 4 bases from V and 2 bases from J, with 11 bases between. The germline V gene has CDR1 SGHRS and CDR2 YFSETQ.

This clonotype was found a few times. The chain joins TRBV15 to TRBJ2-1; D not resolved. Trimming stripped 2 bases from V and 0 bases from J, with 5 bases between. This CDR3 region has 14 residues. The germline V gene encodes CDR1 LNHNV and CDR2 YYDKDF (reference sequence). CDR3 in DNA: TGTGCCACCAGCAGAAGAAGCTCCTACAATGAGCAGTTCTTC. Amino acids: CATSRRSSYNEQFF.

The rearrangement joins TRBV3-1 to TRBJ2-5; possibly TRBD2 for D (6 bases). This CDR3 is built from 16 residues. V dropped 0 bases and J dropped 2 bases, with 13 bases sitting between them. Germline V gene data show CDR1 as LGHDT and CDR2 as YNNKEL (reference sequence). The CDR3 protein is CASSQDEISGQETQYF. CDR3 coding DNA: TGTGCCAGCAGCCAAGATGAGATTAGCGGACAAGAGACCCAGTACTTC.

There are a few counts of this clonotype. The chain uses TRBV12-3 or TRBV12-4 and TRBJ2-1; TRBD1 matches at 8 bases. J lost 4 bases, V lost 7 bases, and 9 bases had no gene match. The CDR3 covers 15 residues. This CDR3 reads CASTSDRGRYNEQFF. CDR3 sequence (DNA): TGTGCCAGCACCTCCGACAGGGGACGGTACAATGAGCAGTTCTTC.

The chain has TRBV12-3 or TRBV12-4 and TRBJ2-1; 12 bases agree with TRBD2. The CDR3 runs 15 residues. V lost 4 bases and J lost 7; bases outside the gene matches: 5. The CDR3 region is CASSSSSGRENEQFF. CDR3 DNA sequence: TGTGCCAGCAGTTCGTCTAGCGGGAGGGAGAATGAGCAGTTCTTC.

This chain links TRBV7-2 with TRBJ2-7, with D possibly matching TRBD2 (5 bases). V dropped 1 base and J dropped 6 bases, with 13 bases sitting between them. The CDR3 length is 14 residues. Germline V gene lookup returns CDR1 SGHTA and CDR2 FQGNSA. CDR3 amino acids: CASSLGAGRLEQYF. CDR3 DNA: TGTGCCAGCAGCTTAGGGGCGGGCAGGCTCGAGCAGTACTTC.

This chain links TRBV6-5 with TRBJ2-3; a weak D match, TRBD2 (6 bases). There are 16 residues in the CDR3. V was clipped by 3 bases and J by 4 bases, with 17 bases between them. Germline loops: CDR1 MNHEY, CDR2 SVGAGI. The CDR3 nucleotides read TGTGCCAGCAGTTATGTACCTAGCGCCTTCGCAGATACGCAGTATTTT. Its protein is CASSYVPSAFADTQYF.

This clonotype has ten or more counts. The gene calls are TRBV15 and TRBJ2-5; no clear D gene. The V and J ends lost 3 bases and 4 bases respectively, with 9 bases between them. CDR1 is LNHNV, CDR2 YYDKDF, per germline (reference sequence). CDR3 length: 13 residues. Here the CDR3 DNA reads TGTGCCACCAGCAGCTTGGGGTTAGAGACCCAGTACTTC. This translates into CATSSLGLETQYF.

This chain connects TRBV12-3 or TRBV12-4 to TRBJ2-4, with a tentative D call TRBD2 (6 bases). The V and J ends lost 6 bases and 6 bases respectively, with 9 bases between them. This CDR3 is 12 amino acids long. The CDR3 DNA follows: TGTGCCAGCAGGGGGGGAGTAAACATTCAGTACTTC. This sequence encodes CASRGGVNIQYF.

This clonotype was seen many times. The V and J genes are TRBV29-1 and TRBJ2-4; possibly TRBD2 for D (6 bases). Germline V lookup: CDR1 SQVTM, CDR2 ANQGSEA. The CDR3 consists of 13 residues. V was cut by 6 bases and J by 4 bases, with 13 bases left in between. The CDR3 sequence is CSVEGALKNIQYF. For the CDR3, the DNA is TGCAGCGTGGAGGGAGCTCTGAAAAACATTCAGTACTTC.

This clonotype was observed a handful of times. The chain joins TRBV5-1 to TRBJ1-1, with D hard to call. V gave up 0 bases and J gave up 0 bases, with 6 bases separating them. CDR1 SGHRS and CDR2 YFSETQ come from the germline V gene. The CDR3 consists of 14 residues. CDR3 residues: CASSLERLNTEAFF. CDR3 DNA: TGCGCCAGCAGCTTGGAACGGTTGAACACTGAAGCTTTCTTT. Looking up the rest from reference TRBV5-1 and TRBJ1-1 gives the full variable domain: KAGVTQTPRYLIKTRGQQVTLSCSPISGHRSVSWYQQTPGQGLQFLFEYFSETQRNKGNFPGRFSGRQFSNSRSEMNVSTLELGDSALYLCASSLERLNTEAFFGQGTRLTVV.